A single TCR beta chain is shown here with its context. TCRdb re-analyzed the PCR reads using MiXCR. This sample carries approximately 4,200 clones, 20% to 25% of them seen once, and the ten largest clones take roughly 22%. There were no patients who had received any treatment before thyroid surgery. The data belong to a study of metastatic and nonmetastatic thyroid tumors. Deletions cut 8 bases from V and 6 bases from J, with 20 bases between. Germline assignment: CDR1 LNHDA and CDR2 SQIVND (reference sequence). This CDR3 region has 15 residues. The J gene is TRBJ1-3, the V gene TRBV19; perhaps TRBD1 as D (6 bases). The sequencing input was tumor tissue. The TCR was taken from a male donor with papillary thyroid cancer or a benign thyroid nodule (not recorded which). Some clones in this sample may be carry-over from other donors' samples. CDR3 bases: TGTGCCAGTTCAGACAGGAGGCAAAGGGTAAACACCATATATTTT. Encoded protein: CASSDRRQRVNTIYF.